This T cell receptor beta chain appears in the sequencing data of a study of blood T cell repertoires in COVID-19 (dated by TCRdb to between 2020 and 2021). Turning to the overall study: The collaborator samples originated in the United States, Italy and Spain and spanned the acute and convalescent phases of COVID-19. The material from the prospective study consisted of cDNA or gDNA derived from T cells, B-cell-depleted T cells, or PBMCs. Where available, HLA class I and class II types were obtained from metadata supplied by the sample provider rather than from assay-based typing. Deeply sampled blood TCRbeta repertoires from subjects exposed to, actively infected with, or recovered from COVID-19 were included in the dataset. Sample metadata almost always included a de-identified subject ID, COVID-19 status, age in years and sex. The samples were drawn from two sources: the first 160 participants of the ongoing ImmuneRACE study, and 950 to 1,500 subjects contributed by 6 global collaborators. A freely available public database, intended as a resource for researchers studying the immune response to SARS-CoV-2, is where the repertoires were released.

TCRbeta CDR3 regions were amplified from genomic DNA by means of the immunoSEQ Assay, a bias-controlled multiplex PCR. The original methods were these. Within the assay, amplification of reference gene primers was used to estimate how many nucleated cells each sample contained. To quantify the absolute abundance of each unique TCRbeta CDR3 rearrangement, sequence reads were collapsed and filtered. Productive Simpson clonality was computed per sample as the square root of Simpson's diversity index over productive rearrangements. What TCRdb holds here is the immuneACCESS table cut down to in-frame rearrangements. Part of the clones is not present; checked against another copy, under half of the missing clones reflect an unresolved V gene, and the others are unexplained. V, J and clone size are taken as reported in that table, and D and trimming were inferred from the DNA itself. Here the sample has 110,000 or so clones; around 84% occur a single time. 8.1% of the sample is held by the ten biggest clonotypes.

The study at large found these results: Clinical and demographic metadata were provided uncurated, with the amount varying by source and participant.

The CDR3 has 15 amino acids, counting the end cysteine and phenylalanine. Only the CDR3 DNA stays, 45 bases, in frame from base 1. In the germline V gene (reference sequence), CDR1 corresponds to LNHDA and CDR2 to SQIVND. Trimming accounts for 3 bases at V and 4 bases at J, while the number of junction bases matched to no gene is 5. Concerning this clone: Its antigen is still unknown. Base qualities are not provided; no much larger clone lies one nucleotide away.

The collaborating institutions used their own protocols to collect whole blood in K2EDTA tubes. For TCRbeta analysis, collaborators shipped samples as frozen whole blood, isolated PBMCs, or DNA extracted from either of those sample types. The V and J segments used are TRBV19 and TRBJ2-2, with 7 central nucleotides matching TRBD1. This TCR came from a woman between 40 and 55 years old with acute or convalescent COVID-19. The sequenced material came from peripheral blood. The nucleotides read TGTGCCAGTAGTATGGGGACAGCCTTCACCGGGGAGCTGTTTTTT. Translation gives CASSMGTAFTGELFF.